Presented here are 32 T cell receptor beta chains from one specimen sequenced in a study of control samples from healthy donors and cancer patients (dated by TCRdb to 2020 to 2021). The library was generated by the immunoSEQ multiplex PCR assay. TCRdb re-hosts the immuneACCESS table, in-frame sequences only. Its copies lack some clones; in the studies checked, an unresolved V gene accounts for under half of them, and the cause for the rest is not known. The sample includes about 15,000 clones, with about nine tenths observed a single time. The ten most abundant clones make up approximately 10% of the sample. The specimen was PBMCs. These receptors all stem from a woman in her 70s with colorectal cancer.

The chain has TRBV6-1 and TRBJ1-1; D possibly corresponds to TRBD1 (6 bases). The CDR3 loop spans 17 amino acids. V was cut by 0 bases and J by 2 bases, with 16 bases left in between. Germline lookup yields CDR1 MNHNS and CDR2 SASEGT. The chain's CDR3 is CASSEADWGGRNTEAFF. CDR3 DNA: TGTGCCAGCAGTGAAGCGGACTGGGGGGGGCGAAACACTGAAGCTTTCTTT.

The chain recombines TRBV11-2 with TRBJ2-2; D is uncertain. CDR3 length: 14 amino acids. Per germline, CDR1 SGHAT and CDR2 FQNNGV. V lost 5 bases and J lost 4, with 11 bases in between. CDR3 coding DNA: TGTGCCAGCAGCCCTCTTATAATCACCGGGGAGCTGTTTTTT. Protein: CASSPLIITGELFF.

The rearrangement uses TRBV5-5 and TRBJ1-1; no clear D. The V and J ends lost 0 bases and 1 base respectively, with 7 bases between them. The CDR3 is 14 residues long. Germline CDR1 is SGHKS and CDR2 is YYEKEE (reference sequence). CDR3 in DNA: TGTGCCAGCAGCTTGGACTTCAAGAACACTGAAGCTTTCTTT. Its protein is CASSLDFKNTEAFF.

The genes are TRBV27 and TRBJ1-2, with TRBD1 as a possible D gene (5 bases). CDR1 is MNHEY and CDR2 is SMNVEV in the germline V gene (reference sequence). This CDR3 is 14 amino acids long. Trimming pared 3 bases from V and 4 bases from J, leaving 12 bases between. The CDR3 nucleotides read TGTGCCAGCAGTTTCTTAGGCAGGGTCTATGGCTACACCTTC. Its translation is CASSFLGRVYGYTF.

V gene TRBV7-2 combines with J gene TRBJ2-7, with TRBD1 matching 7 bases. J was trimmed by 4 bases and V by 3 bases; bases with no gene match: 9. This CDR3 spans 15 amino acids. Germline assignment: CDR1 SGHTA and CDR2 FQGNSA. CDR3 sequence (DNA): TGTGCCAGCAGCTTCCGGACAGGAGTGGGTTACGAGCAGTACTTC. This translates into CASSFRTGVGYEQYF.

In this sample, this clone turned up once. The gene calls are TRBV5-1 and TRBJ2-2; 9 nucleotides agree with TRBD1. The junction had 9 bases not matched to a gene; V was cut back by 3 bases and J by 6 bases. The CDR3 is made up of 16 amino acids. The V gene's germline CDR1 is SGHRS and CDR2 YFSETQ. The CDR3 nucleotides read TGCGCCAGCAGCTCCGGGACAGGGTGGCAGGCCGGGGAGCTGTTTTTT. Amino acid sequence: CASSSGTGWQAGELFF.

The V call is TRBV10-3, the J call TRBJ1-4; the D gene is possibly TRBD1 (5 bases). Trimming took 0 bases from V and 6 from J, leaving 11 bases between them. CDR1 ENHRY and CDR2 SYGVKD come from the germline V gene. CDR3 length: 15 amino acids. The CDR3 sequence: CAISESWGPDEKLFF. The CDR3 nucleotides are TGTGCCATCAGTGAGTCGTGGGGACCTGATGAAAAACTGTTTTTT.

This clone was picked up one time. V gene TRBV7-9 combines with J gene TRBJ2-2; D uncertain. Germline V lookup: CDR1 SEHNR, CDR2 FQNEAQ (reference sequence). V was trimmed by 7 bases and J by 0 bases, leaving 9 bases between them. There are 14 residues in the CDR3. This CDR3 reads CASTTGANTGELFF. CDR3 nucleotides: TGTGCCAGCACCACCGGTGCGAACACCGGGGAGCTGTTTTTT.

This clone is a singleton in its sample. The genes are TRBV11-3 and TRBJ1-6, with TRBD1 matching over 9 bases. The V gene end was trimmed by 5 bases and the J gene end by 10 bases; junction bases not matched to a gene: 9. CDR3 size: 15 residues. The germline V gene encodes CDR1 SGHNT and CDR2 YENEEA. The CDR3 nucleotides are TGTGCCAGCAGCCCCGGGACAGGGCTCGGCTCACCCCTCCACTTT. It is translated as CASSPGTGLGSPLHF.

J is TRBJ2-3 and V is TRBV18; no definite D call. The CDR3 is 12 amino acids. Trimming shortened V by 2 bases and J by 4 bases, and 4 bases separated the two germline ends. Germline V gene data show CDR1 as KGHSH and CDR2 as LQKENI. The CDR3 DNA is TGTGCCAGCTCACCAAAGTCAGATACGCAGTATTTT. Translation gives CASSPKSDTQYF.

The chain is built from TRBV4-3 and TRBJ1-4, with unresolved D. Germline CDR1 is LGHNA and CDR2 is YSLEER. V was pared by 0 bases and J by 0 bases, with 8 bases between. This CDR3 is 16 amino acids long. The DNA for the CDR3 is TGCGCCAGCAGCCAAGATCGGTTTACAACTAATGAAAAACTGTTTTTT. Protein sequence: CASSQDRFTTNEKLFF.

The CDR3 bases are TGTGCCAGCAGTTCCAGGGGGTTGAACACTGAAGCTTTCTTT. Amino acid sequence: CASSSRGLNTEAFF. This sequence joins TRBV6-2 or TRBV6-3 and TRBJ1-1; the match to TRBD1 covers 7 bases. V lost 4 bases and J lost 0; bases outside the gene matches: 2. Germline-derived CDR1 and CDR2 are MNHEY and SVGEGT. The CDR3 contains 14 residues.

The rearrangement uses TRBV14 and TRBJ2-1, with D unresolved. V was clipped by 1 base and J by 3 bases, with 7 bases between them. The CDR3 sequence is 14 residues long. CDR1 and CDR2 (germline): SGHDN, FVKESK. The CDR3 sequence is CASSQVRYYNEQFF. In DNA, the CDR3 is TGTGCCAGCAGCCAAGTACGCTACTACAATGAGCAGTTCTTC.

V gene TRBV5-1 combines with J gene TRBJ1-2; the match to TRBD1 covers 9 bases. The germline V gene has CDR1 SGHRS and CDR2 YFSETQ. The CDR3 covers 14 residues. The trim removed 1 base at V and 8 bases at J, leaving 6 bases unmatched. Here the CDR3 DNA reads TGCGCCAGCAGCTTGACACAGGGGGCGGAGGGCTACACCTTC. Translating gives CASSLTQGAEGYTF.

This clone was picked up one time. Written as DNA, the CDR3 is TGTGCCAGCAGCTGGGGACAGGGAACGAGAAACACCATATATTTT. Protein: CASSWGQGTRNTIYF. This sequence joins TRBV5-6 and TRBJ1-3; 9 bases map to TRBD1. The V gene end was trimmed by 3 bases and the J gene end by 5 bases; junction bases not matched to a gene: 6. The germline V gene encodes CDR1 SGHDT and CDR2 YYEEEE. The CDR3 covers 15 residues.

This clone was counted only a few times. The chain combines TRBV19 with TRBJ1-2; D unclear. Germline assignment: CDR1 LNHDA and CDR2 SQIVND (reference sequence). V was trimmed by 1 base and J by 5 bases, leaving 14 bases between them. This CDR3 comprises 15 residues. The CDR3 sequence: CASSIADPGWYGYTF. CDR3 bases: TGTGCCAGTAGTATAGCGGATCCGGGGTGGTATGGCTACACCTTC.

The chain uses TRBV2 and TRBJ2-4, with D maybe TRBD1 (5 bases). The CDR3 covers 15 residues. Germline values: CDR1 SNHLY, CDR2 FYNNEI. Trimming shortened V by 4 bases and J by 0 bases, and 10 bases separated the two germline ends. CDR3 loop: CASSAQGLAKNIQYF. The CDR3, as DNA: TGTGCCAGCAGTGCCCAGGGCCTAGCCAAAAACATTCAGTACTTC.

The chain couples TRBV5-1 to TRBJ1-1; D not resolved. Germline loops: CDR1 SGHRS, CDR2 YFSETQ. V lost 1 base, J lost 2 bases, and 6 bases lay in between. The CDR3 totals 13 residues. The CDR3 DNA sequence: TGCGCCAGCAGCTTGAATGAAAACACTGAAGCTTTCTTT. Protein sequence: CASSLNENTEAFF.

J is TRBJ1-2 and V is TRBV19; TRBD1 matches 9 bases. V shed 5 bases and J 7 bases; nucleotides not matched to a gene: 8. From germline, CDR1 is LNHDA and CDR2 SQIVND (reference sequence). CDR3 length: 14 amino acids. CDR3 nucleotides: TGTGCCAGTAGTTCCAGACAGGGGGTTCTTGGCTACACCTTC. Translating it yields CASSSRQGVLGYTF.

CDR3 coding DNA: TGCGCCAGCAGTCGCCCAGGGACCAACACCGGGGAGCTGTTTTTT. Protein sequence: CASSRPGTNTGELFF. This chain uses TRBV23-1 with TRBJ2-2, with D perhaps given as TRBD1 or TRBD2 (5 bases each). TRBV23-1 counts as an open reading frame of uncertain function. Trimming cost V 4 bases and J 2 bases, with 11 bases left between them. The CDR3 totals 15 residues.

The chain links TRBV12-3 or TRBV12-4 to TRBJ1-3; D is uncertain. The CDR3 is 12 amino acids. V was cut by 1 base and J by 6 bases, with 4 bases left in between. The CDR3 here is CASSLGENTIYF. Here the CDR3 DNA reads TGTGCCAGCAGTTTAGGTGAAAACACCATATATTTT.

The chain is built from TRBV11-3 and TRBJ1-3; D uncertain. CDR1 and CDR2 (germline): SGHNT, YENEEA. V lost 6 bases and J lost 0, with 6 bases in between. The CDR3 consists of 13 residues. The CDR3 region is CASSADSGNTIYF. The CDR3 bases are TGTGCCAGCAGTGCCGACTCTGGAAACACCATATATTTT.

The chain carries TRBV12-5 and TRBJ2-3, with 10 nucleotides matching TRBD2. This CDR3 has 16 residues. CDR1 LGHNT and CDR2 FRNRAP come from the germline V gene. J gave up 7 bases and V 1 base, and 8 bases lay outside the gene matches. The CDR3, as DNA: TGTGCTAGTGGTTTGGCGACTAGCGGGCCGCCTCATACGCAGTATTTT. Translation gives CASGLATSGPPHTQYF.

CDR3 residues: CAMRGMNGYTF. The CDR3 DNA reads TGTGCCATGAGGGGTATGAATGGCTACACCTTC. The chain couples TRBV10-3 to TRBJ1-2; possibly TRBD1 for D (5 bases). The V gene's germline CDR1 is ENHRY and CDR2 SYGVKD. The V end lost 9 bases, the J end lost 6 bases, and 11 bases lay between the germline ends. This CDR3 is built from 11 residues.

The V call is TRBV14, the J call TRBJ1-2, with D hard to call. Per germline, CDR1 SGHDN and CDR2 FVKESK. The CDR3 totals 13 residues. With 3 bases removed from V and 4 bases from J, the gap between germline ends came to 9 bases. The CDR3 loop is CASSQGQRYGYTF. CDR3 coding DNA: TGTGCCAGCAGCCAGGGTCAGCGCTATGGCTACACCTTC.

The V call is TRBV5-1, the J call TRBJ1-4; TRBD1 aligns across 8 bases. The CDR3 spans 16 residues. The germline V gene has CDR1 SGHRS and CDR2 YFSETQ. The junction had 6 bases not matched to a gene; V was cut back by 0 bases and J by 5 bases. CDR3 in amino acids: CASSLGTGIANEKLFF. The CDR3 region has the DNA TGCGCCAGCAGCTTGGGGACAGGGATTGCGAATGAAAAACTGTTTTTT.

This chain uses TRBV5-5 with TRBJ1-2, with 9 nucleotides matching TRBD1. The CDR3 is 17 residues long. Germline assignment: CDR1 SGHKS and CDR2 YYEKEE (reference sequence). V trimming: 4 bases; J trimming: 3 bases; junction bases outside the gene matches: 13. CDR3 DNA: TGTGCCAGCAGCCGGACACTACCGGGACAGGGAGACTATGGCTACACCTTC. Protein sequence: CASSRTLPGQGDYGYTF.

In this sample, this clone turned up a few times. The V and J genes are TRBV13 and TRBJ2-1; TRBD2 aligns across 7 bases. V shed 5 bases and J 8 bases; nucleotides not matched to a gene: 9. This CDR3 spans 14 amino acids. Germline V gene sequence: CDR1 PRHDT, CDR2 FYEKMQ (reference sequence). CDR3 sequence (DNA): TGTGCCAGCAGCGACGGAGGGAGGGCGGATGAGCAGTTCTTC. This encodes CASSDGGRADEQFF. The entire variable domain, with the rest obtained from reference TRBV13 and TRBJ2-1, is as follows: AAGVIQSPRHLIKEKRETATLKCYPIPRHDTVYWYQQGPGQDPQFLISFYEKMQSDKGSIPDRFSAQQFSDYHSELNMSSLELGDSALYFCASSDGGRADEQFFGPGTRLTVL.

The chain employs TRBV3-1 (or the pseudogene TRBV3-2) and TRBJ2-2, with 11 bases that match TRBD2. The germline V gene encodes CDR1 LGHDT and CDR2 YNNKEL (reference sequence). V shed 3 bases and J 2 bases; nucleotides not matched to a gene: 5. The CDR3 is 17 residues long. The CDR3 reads CASSHTLAGGNTGELFF. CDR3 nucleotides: TGTGCCAGCAGCCATACCCTAGCGGGAGGTAACACCGGGGAGCTGTTTTTT.

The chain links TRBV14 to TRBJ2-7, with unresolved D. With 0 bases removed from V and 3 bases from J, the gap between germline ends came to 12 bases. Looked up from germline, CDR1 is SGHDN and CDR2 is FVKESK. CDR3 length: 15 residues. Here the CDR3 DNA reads TGTGCCAGCAGCCAAGAAGGCCGGGTGGGCTACGAGCAGTACTTC. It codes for CASSQEGRVGYEQYF.

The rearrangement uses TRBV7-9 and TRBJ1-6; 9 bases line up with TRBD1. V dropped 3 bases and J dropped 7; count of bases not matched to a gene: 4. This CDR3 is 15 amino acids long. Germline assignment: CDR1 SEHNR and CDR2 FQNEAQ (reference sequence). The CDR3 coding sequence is TGTGCCAGCAGCTTCGGGACAGGGACGAATTCACCCCTCCACTTT. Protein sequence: CASSFGTGTNSPLHF.

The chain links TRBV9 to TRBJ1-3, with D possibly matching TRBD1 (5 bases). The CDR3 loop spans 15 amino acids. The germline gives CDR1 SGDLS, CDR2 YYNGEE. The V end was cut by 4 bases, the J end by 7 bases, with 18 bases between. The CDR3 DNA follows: TGTGCCAGCAGCTTGACAGACAGCTCTAGGAACACCATATATTTT. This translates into CASSLTDSSRNTIYF.